This TCR beta chain was identified in a study of shared clonotypes between healthy human individuals. Broader study findings: Around 5.4% of naive CD4 clonotypes were common to a few donors.

Turning to this clone: Its matching antigen is unknown.

Assay used: immunoSEQ multiplex PCR; TCRdb lists only in-frame clones, some missing. The data hold around 2,000,000 clones, with around 96% observed a single time. CD45RO-negative cells were positively selected for CCR7, leaving out terminally differentiated effector memory CD45RA+ cells. Material for sequencing was naive CD8+ T cells sorted from blood. The TCR sequence derives from a young man in good health.

CDR3 DNA: TGTGCCAGCAGCTTTATACTAGCGGGGGAGAACGAGCAGTACTTC. It specifies CASSFILAGENEQYF. The rearrangement joins TRBV7-9 to TRBJ2-7; 11 nucleotides agree with TRBD2. V lost 3 bases, J lost 5 bases, and 6 bases stayed unmatched. The CDR3 has 15 residues. Looked up from germline, CDR1 is SEHNR and CDR2 is FQNEAQ (reference sequence).